Listed below are T cell receptor beta chains from one sample, sequenced in a study of blood T cell repertoires in COVID-19. The data were produced by immunoSEQ multiplex PCR, yet TCRdb's version contains in-frame clones alone and is incomplete. There are hundreds of thousands of clones in the sample; about 90% occur only once, and 2.5% to 3% lies in the top ten. Material for sequencing was PBMCs or T cells enriched from blood (not recorded which). The receptor source for this set is a woman in her thirties who had recovered from COVID-19. The conserved cysteine and the conserved F or W are not part of the CDR3 here. Fields, in order: J gene, V gene, CDR3 protein.

J: TRBJ1-4; V: TRBV7-2; CDR3: ASSEGGADEKLF
J: TRBJ2-5; V: TRBV18; CDR3: ASSSGQGVLETQY
J: TRBJ2-1; V: TRBV5-1; CDR3: ASSLAARGDEQF
J: TRBJ2-6; V: TRBV11-3; CDR3: ASSFGDTRSGANVLT
J: TRBJ1-1; V: TRBV7-8; CDR3: ASSLTDSTNTEAF
J: TRBJ1-6; V: TRBV7-8; CDR3: ASSYGGGSPLH
J: TRBJ1-4; V: TRBV29-1; CDR3: SAKRQGADEKLF
J: TRBJ2-7; V: TRBV7-9; CDR3: ASSSKGQGIDEQY
J: TRBJ1-1; V: TRBV27; CDR3: ASRKTGGAEAF
J: TRBJ1-2; V: TRBV20-1; CDR3: SAGQGGYT
J: TRBJ2-7; V: TRBV7-9; CDR3: ASSPRGTSQIGEQY
J: TRBJ1-1; V: TRBV6-6; CDR3: ASSKQGTEAF
J: TRBJ2-2; V: TRBV21-1; CDR3: ASSKVGSGRNTGELF
J: TRBJ1-1; V: TRBV4-1; CDR3: ASSQDVRTGKFEAF
J: TRBJ2-2; V: TRBV6-4; CDR3: ASSERRDTGELF
J: TRBJ2-7; V: TRBV6-6; CDR3: ASSPLRGGYEQY
J: TRBJ1-2; V: TRBV7-2; CDR3: ASSRDRGYGYT
J: TRBJ1-1; V: TRBV5-4; CDR3: ASSEQNSGTEAF
J: TRBJ2-7; V: TRBV12-2; CDR3: ASRLEGQNYEQY
J: TRBJ2-2; V: TRBV24-1; CDR3: ATSVGDTGELF
J: TRBJ2-3; V: TRBV18; CDR3: ASSPLASGSSTDTQY
J: TRBJ1-4; V: TRBV5-4; CDR3: ASSLDRGFNEKLF
J: TRBJ1-1; V: TRBV18; CDR3: ASSRQGSDTEAF
J: TRBJ2-1; V: TRBV7-2; CDR3: ASSSGQGGDNEQF
J: TRBJ2-5; V: TRBV5-8; CDR3: ASSLAGFEGETQY
J: TRBJ1-6; V: TRBV28; CDR3: ASSLILSPGQKINSPLH